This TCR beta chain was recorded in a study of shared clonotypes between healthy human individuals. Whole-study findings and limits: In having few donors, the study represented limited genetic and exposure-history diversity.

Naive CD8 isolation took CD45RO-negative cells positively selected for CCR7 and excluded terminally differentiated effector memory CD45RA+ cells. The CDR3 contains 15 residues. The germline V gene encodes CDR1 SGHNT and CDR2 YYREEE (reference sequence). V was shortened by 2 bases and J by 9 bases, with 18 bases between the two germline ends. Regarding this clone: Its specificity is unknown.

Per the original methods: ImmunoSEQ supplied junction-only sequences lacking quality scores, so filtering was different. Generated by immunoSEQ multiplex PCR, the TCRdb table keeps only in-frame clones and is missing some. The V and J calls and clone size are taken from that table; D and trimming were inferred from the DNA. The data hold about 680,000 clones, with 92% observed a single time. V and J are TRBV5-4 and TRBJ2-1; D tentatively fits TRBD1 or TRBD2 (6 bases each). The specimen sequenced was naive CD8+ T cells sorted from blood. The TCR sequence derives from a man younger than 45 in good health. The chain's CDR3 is CASSFGGKGPGEQFF. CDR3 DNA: TGTGCCAGCAGCTTCGGGGGCAAAGGTCCGGGTGAGCAGTTCTTC.